This T cell receptor beta chain was retrieved from a study of tumor-infiltrating lymphocytes in primary liver carcinoma. General study findings and limits: Tumor top-250-clone fractions significantly exceeded those of blood (p = 0.039).

Germline values: CDR1 MNHEY, CDR2 SVGEGT. This CDR3 comprises 13 residues. Concerning this clonotype itself: Its specificity is not known. Germline and junction disagree at one end, which may indicate a read error.

Production of TCR beta cDNA used about 500 ng total RNA together with a constant-region primer. It was through three nested multiplex PCR rounds of slightly modified ARM-PCR that TCR beta libraries arose. The first two PCR rounds used TRBV1-TRBV30 primers with a Cbeta primer, roughly 10 cycles each. One entry per CDR3 protein results from TCRdb running MiXCR on the multiplex PCR reads. The table lists more than 70,000 distinct CDR3 sequences, 65% to 80% of them singletons. The roughly 19-32 mg bulk tissue piece was not sorted before simultaneous RNA and DNA extraction. Sequencing was performed on liver tumor tissue from sampling region 1. This sample's subset: tumor region T1, superior pole. The clonotype originates from a man aged 35 to 55 with primary liver carcinoma and hepatitis B virus infection. The V call is TRBV6-2 or TRBV6-3, the J call TRBJ1-1; D might be TRBD1 (5 bases). The CDR3 sequence: CASTWDPKTEAFF. The CDR3 coding sequence is TGTGCCAGCACCTGGGACCCGAAGACTGAGGCTTTCTTT.